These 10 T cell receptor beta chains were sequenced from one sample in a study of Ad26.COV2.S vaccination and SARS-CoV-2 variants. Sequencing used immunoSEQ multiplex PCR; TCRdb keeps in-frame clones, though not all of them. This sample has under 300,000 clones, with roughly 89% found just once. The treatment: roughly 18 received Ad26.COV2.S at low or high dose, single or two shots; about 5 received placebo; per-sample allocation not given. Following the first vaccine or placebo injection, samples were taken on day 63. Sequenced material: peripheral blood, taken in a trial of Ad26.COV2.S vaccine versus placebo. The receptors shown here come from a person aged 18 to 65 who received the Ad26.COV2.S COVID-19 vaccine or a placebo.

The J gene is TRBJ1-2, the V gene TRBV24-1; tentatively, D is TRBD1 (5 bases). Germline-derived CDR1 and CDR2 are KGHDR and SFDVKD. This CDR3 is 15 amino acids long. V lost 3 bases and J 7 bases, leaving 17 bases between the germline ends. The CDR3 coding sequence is TGTGCCACCAGTGATCCTTGGGAGGGGACGAGTGGCTACACCTTC. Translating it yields CATSDPWEGTSGYTF.

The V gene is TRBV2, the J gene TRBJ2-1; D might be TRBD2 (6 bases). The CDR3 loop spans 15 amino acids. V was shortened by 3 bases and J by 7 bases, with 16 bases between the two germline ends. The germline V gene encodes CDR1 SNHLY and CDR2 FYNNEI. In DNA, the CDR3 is TGTGCCAGCAGTGAGCTGTCTGGGACTCGGAATGAGCAGTTCTTC. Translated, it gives CASSELSGTRNEQFF.

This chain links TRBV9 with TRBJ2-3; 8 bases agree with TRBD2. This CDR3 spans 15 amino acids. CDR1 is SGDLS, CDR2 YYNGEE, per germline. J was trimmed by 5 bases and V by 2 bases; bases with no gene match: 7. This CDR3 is CASSVNWLAGDTQYF. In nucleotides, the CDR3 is TGTGCCAGCAGCGTTAATTGGCTAGCGGGAGATACGCAGTATTTT.

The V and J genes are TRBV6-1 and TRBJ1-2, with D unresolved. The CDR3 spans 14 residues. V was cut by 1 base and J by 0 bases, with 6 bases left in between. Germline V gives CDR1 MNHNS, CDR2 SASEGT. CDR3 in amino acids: CASSEGLSNYGYTF. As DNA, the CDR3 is TGTGCCAGCAGTGAAGGGCTTTCTAACTATGGCTACACCTTC.

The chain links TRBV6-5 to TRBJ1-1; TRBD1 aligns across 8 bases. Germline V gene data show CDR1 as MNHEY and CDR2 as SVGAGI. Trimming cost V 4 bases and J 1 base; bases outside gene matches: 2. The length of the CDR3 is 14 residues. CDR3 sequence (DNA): TGTGCCAGCAGTTCAGGGGGCCCGAACACTGAAGCTTTCTTT. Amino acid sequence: CASSSGGPNTEAFF.

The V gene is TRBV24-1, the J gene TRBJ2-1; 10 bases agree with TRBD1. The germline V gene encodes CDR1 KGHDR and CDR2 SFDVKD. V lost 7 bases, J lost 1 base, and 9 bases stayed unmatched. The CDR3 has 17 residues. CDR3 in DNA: TGTGCCACCAGCCCCTCCCCGGGACAGGGGTCCTACAATGAGCAGTTCTTC. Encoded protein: CATSPSPGQGSYNEQFF.

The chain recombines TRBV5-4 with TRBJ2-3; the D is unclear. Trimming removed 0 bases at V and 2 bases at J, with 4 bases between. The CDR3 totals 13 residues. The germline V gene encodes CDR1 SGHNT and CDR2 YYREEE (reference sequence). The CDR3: CASSLDNTDTQYF. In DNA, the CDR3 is TGTGCCAGCAGCTTGGACAACACAGATACGCAGTATTTT.

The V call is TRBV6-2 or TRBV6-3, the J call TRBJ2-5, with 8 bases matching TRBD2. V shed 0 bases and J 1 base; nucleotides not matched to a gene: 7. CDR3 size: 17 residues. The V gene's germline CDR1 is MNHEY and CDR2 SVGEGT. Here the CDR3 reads CASSYSRREAPQETQYF. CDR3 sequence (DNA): TGTGCCAGCAGTTACTCTAGGCGGGAGGCCCCCCAAGAGACCCAGTACTTC.

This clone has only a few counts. CDR3 sequence reads: CASSSALASEKLFF. In DNA form, the CDR3 reads TGTGCCAGCAGTTCGGCGCTTGCGAGTGAAAAACTGTTTTTT. The chain recombines TRBV2 with TRBJ1-4, with D unclear. The germline V and J ends were trimmed by 5 bases and 7 bases, with 14 bases remaining between them. Germline values: CDR1 SNHLY, CDR2 FYNNEI. The CDR3 is made up of 14 amino acids.

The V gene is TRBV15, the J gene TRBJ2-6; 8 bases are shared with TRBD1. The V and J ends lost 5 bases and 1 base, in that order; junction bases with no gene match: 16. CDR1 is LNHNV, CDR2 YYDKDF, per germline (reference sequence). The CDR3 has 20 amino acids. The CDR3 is CATSRGQGWARVSGANVLTF. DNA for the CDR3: TGTGCCACCAGCCGAGGACAGGGATGGGCTCGCGTATCTGGGGCCAACGTCCTGACTTTC.